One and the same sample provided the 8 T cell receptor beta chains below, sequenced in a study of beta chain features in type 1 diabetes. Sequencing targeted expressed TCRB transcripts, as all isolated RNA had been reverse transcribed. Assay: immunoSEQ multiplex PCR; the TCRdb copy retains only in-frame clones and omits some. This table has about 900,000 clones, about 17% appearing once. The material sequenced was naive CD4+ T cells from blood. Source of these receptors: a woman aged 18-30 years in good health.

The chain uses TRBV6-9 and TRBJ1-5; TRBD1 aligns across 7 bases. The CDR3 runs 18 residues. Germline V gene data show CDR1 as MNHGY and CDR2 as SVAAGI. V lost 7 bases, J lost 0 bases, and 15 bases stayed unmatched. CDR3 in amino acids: CASNETGRTMNSNQPQHF. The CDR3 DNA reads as TGTGCCAGCAATGAGACAGGGCGGACAATGAATAGCAATCAGCCCCAGCATTTT.

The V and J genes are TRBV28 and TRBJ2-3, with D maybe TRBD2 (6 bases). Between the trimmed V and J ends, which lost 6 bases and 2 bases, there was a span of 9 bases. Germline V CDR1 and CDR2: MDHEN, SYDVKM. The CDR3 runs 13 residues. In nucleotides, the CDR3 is TGTGCCAGCAGCTCGGGAGACACAGATACGCAGTATTTT. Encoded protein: CASSSGDTDTQYF.

CDR3 sequence (DNA): TGTGCCAGCACTAGGTATGAAATGGGCGGCTACACCTTC. Translation gives CASTRYEMGGYTF. V usage is TRBV2 and J usage is TRBJ1-2, with D hard to call. The CDR3 totals 13 residues. V was pared by 7 bases and J by 8 bases, with 17 bases between. Germline V gene lookup returns CDR1 SNHLY and CDR2 FYNNEI.

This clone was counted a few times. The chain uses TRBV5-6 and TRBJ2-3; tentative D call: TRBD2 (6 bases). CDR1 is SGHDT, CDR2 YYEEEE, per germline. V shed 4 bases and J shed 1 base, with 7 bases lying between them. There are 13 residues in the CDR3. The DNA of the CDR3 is TGTGCCAGCAGCCAGCGGGGCACAGATACGCAGTATTTT. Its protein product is CASSQRGTDTQYF. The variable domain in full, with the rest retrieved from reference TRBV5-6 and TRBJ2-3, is DAGVTQSPTHLIKTRGQQVTLRCSPKSGHDTVSWYQQALGQGPQFIFQYYEEEERQRGNFPDRFSGHQFPNYSSELNVNALLLGDSALYLCASSQRGTDTQYFGPGTRLTVL.

As DNA, the CDR3 is TGTGCCAGCAGCTTGACACCGGGACAGGGGGCCCGTGAGCAGTACTTC. It is translated as CASSLTPGQGAREQYF. The chain carries TRBV9 and TRBJ2-7; 12 bases line up with TRBD1. The ends lost 4 bases at V and 7 bases at J; junction bases unmatched: 12. The germline V gene has CDR1 SGDLS and CDR2 YYNGEE. The CDR3 spans 16 residues.

The CDR3 sequence: CASSSTGESSYEQYF. Written as DNA, the CDR3 is TGTGCCAGCAGTTCAACAGGGGAGAGCTCCTACGAGCAGTACTTC. The rearrangement joins TRBV28 to TRBJ2-7; TRBD1 matches 7 bases. CDR1 and CDR2 (germline): MDHEN, SYDVKM. This CDR3 is built from 15 residues. V shed 4 bases and J 0 bases; nucleotides not matched to a gene: 6.

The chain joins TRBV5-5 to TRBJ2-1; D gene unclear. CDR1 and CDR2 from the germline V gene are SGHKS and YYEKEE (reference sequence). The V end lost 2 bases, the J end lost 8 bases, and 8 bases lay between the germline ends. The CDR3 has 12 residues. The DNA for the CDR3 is TGTGCCAGCAGCTTATCAGCGCATGAGCAGTTCTTC. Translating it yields CASSLSAHEQFF. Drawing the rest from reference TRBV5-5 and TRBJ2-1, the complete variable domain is DAGVTQSPTHLIKTRGQQVTLRCSPISGHKSVSWYQQVLGQGPQFIFQYYEKEERGRGNFPDRFSARQFPNYSSELNVNALLLGDSALYLCASSLSAHEQFFGPGTRLTVL.

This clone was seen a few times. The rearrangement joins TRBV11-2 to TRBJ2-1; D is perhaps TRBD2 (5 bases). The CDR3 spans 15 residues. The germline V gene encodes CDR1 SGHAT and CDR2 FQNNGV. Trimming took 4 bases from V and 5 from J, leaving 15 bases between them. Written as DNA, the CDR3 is TGTGCCAGCAGCTCGATAAGGGAGTACCACAATGAGCAGTTCTTC. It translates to CASSSIREYHNEQFF.